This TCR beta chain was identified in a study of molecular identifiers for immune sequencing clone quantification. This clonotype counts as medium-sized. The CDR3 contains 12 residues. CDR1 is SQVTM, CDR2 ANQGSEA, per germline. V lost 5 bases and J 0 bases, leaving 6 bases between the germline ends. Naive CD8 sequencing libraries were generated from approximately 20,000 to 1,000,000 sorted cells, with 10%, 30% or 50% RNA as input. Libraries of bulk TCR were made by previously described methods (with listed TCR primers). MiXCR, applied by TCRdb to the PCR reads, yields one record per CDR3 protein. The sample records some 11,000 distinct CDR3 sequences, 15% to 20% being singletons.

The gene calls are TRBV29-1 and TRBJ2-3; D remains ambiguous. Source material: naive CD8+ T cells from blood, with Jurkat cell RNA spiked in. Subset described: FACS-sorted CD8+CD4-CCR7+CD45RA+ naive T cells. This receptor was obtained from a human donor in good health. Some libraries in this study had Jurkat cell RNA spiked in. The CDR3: CSVRRSTDTQYF. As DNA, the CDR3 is TGCAGCGTTCGGCGGAGCACAGATACGCAGTATTTT.